The 29 T cell receptor beta chains below come from one sample, sequenced in a study of shared clonotypes between healthy human individuals. Sequenced by immunoSEQ multiplex PCR; TCRdb stores in-frame clones only, minus some. The sample records over a million clones, about 80% being singletons. Specimen: memory CD4+ T cells from PBMCs. Subset given: CD45RA-negative fraction. These receptor sequences come from a man aged 18 to 29 in good health. Some clones in this sample may be carry-over from other donors' samples.

The chain is built from TRBV30 and TRBJ1-1; the match to TRBD1 covers 7 bases. V gave up 8 bases and J gave up 3 bases; unmatched junction bases: 6. Per germline, CDR1 GTSNPN and CDR2 SVGIG (reference sequence). The CDR3 sequence is 12 residues long. In nucleotides, the CDR3 is TGTGCCGGAACAGGGGTGGACACTGAAGCTTTCTTT. The encoded protein is CAGTGVDTEAFF.

This clone is a singleton in its sample. The CDR3 DNA reads TGTGCCAGCAGACCGGGGGGCCCGAACACTGAAGCTTTCTTT. Translated, it gives CASRPGGPNTEAFF. The V gene is TRBV27, the J gene TRBJ1-1; possibly TRBD1 for D (6 bases). This CDR3 is 14 amino acids long. The V end was cut by 6 bases, the J end by 1 base, with 12 bases between. The germline V gene encodes CDR1 MNHEY and CDR2 SMNVEV (reference sequence).

Remarks on this clone: In the same sample, other DNA sequences code for this CDR3. V is TRBV7-9 and J is TRBJ2-5; 11 bases line up with TRBD1. J was trimmed by 5 bases and V by 4 bases; bases with no gene match: 3. Germline lookup yields CDR1 SEHNR and CDR2 FQNEAQ (reference sequence). The CDR3 has 14 residues. The CDR3 DNA is TGTGCCAGCAGCTCTCGGACAGGGGGCGAGACCCAGTACTTC. Amino acid sequence: CASSSRTGGETQYF.

This chain connects TRBV4-1 to TRBJ1-5, with no clear D. CDR3 length: 14 residues. Per the germline V gene, CDR1 is MGHRA and CDR2 is YSYEKL. V was clipped by 1 base and J by 7 bases, with 11 bases between them. CDR3 residues: CASSQAAVIQPQHF. The CDR3 nucleotides are TGCGCCAGCAGCCAAGCCGCGGTTATCCAGCCCCAGCATTTT.

V gene TRBV29-1 combines with J gene TRBJ2-1; 9 bases line up with TRBD1. Germline lookup yields CDR1 SQVTM and CDR2 ANQGSEA. Trimming at V came to 6 bases and at J to 3 bases, leaving 9 bases not matched to a gene. The CDR3 loop spans 15 amino acids. The CDR3 bases are TGCAGCGTGACGGGACAGGGCGTTCTCTACAATGAGCAGTTCTTC. This translates into CSVTGQGVLYNEQFF.

The CDR3 spells CASSPQKHEAGTVNSPLHF. For the CDR3, the DNA is TGCGCCAGCAGCCCCCAAAAACACGAGGCCGGGACAGTAAATTCACCCCTCCACTTT. The rearrangement joins TRBV4-1 to TRBJ1-6; 7 nucleotides align to TRBD1. Germline trimming cut 4 bases from V and 7 bases from J; bases unmatched to any gene: 19. This CDR3 contains 19 residues. Germline assignment: CDR1 MGHRA and CDR2 YSYEKL.

This chain uses TRBV5-4 with TRBJ2-1, with D possibly TRBD1 on 6 matching bases. The V end was cut by 4 bases, the J end by 5 bases, with 13 bases between. CDR1 and CDR2 (germline): SGHNT, YYREEE (reference sequence). CDR3 length: 14 residues. CDR3 protein: CASSPRGRDNEQFF. In nucleotides, the CDR3 is TGTGCCAGCAGCCCCAGGGGCAGGGACAATGAGCAGTTCTTC.

The rearrangement links TRBV5-1 to TRBJ1-1, with 8 bases that match TRBD1. V lost 4 bases and J lost 2; bases outside the gene matches: 10. The CDR3 is 16 amino acids. Germline V gives CDR1 SGHRS, CDR2 YFSETQ. The CDR3 here is CASSLKDRGTNTEAFF. The CDR3 DNA reads as TGCGCCAGCAGCCTGAAAGACAGGGGCACAAACACTGAAGCTTTCTTT. Based on the CDR3 plus reference TRBV5-1 and TRBJ1-1, the full variable domain is KAGVTQTPRYLIKTRGQQVTLSCSPISGHRSVSWYQQTPGQGLQFLFEYFSETQRNKGNFPGRFSGRQFSNSRSEMNVSTLELGDSALYLCASSLKDRGTNTEAFFGQGTRLTVV.

This clone has only one observation. This rearrangement joins TRBV7-9 to TRBJ1-5; 7 positions agree with TRBD1. V was pared by 1 base and J by 7 bases, with 4 bases of the junction left unmatched. The CDR3 is 14 amino acids. Germline-derived CDR1 and CDR2 are SEHNR and FQNEAQ (reference sequence). The CDR3 region is CASSLGAGGQPQHF. CDR3 DNA sequence: TGTGCCAGCAGCTTAGGTGCAGGGGGACAGCCCCAGCATTTT. The variable domain in full, with the rest retrieved from reference TRBV7-9 and TRBJ1-5, is DTGVSQNPRHKITKRGQNVTFRCDPISEHNRLYWYRQTLGQGPEFLTYFQNEAQLEKSRLLSDRFSAERPKGSFSTLEIQRTEQGDSAMYLCASSLGAGGQPQHFGDGTRLSIL.

The chain recombines TRBV11-2 with TRBJ2-2, with 12 bases identical to TRBD2. This CDR3 has 15 residues. Trimming cost V 6 bases and J 6 bases; bases outside gene matches: 5. The germline CDR1 and CDR2 sequences are SGHAT and FQNNGV. CDR3 residues: CASRDRLAGAGELFF. CDR3 bases: TGTGCCAGCAGGGACCGACTAGCGGGAGCCGGGGAGCTGTTTTTT.

This chain uses TRBV19 with TRBJ2-2, with TRBD1 identical over 8 bases. Unmatched junction bases numbered 21, after V lost 7 bases and J lost 2 bases. CDR1 and CDR2 from the germline V gene are LNHDA and SQIVND (reference sequence). The CDR3 loop spans 20 amino acids. In DNA form, the CDR3 reads TGTGCCAGTACCCCTTGGGGGCGCCAGGGGGCGATAGCCAACACCGGGGAGCTGTTTTTT. Translation gives CASTPWGRQGAIANTGELFF. Drawing the rest from reference TRBV19 and TRBJ2-2, the complete variable domain is DGGITQSPKYLFRKEGQNVTLSCEQNLNHDAMYWYRQDPGQGLRLIYYSQIVNDFQKGDIAEGYSVSREKKESFPLTVTSAQKNPTAFYLCASTPWGRQGAIANTGELFFGEGSRLTVL.

The rearrangement joins TRBV6-4 to TRBJ2-2; D may be TRBD1 (6 bases). Germline V CDR1 and CDR2: MRHNA, SNTAGT. Trimming cost V 0 bases and J 2 bases, with 7 bases left between them. This CDR3 has 15 amino acids. This CDR3 is CASSDSGHNTGELFF. The CDR3 DNA is TGTGCCAGCAGTGACTCGGGACACAACACCGGGGAGCTGTTTTTT.

The genes are TRBV29-1 and TRBJ2-1, with TRBD2 identical over 9 bases. CDR3 size: 14 residues. Germline CDR1 SQVTM, CDR2 ANQGSEA. With 4 bases clipped from V and 5 bases from J, the junction kept 6 bases outside the gene matches. Here the CDR3 reads CSVARLADHNEQFF. CDR3 nucleotides: TGCAGCGTTGCCCGACTAGCGGATCACAATGAGCAGTTCTTC.

This chain joins TRBV5-6 and TRBJ2-1; no clear D. The CDR3 has 16 residues. The V and J ends lost 3 bases and 10 bases respectively, with 23 bases between them. Germline V CDR1 and CDR2: SGHDT, YYEEEE. CDR3 DNA: TGTGCCAGCAGCTCACTTCCCGACCAATATAGGTTGGAGCAGTTCTTC. This codes for CASSSLPDQYRLEQFF.

A word on this clone: Distinct nucleotide sequences in the sample also encode this CDR3. The chain joins TRBV5-1 to TRBJ2-2; D perhaps matches TRBD1 (6 bases). Germline CDR1 SGHRS, CDR2 YFSETQ. The CDR3 runs 15 residues. V lost 2 bases and J lost 4, with 12 bases in between. CDR3 amino acids: CASSLGGKGTGELFF. For the CDR3, the DNA is TGCGCCAGCAGCTTAGGGGGAAAAGGCACCGGGGAGCTGTTTTTT.

The chain recombines TRBV29-1 with TRBJ2-2; 7 bases match TRBD1. The V and J ends lost 0 bases and 13 bases, in that order; junction bases with no gene match: 8. CDR3 length: 13 amino acids. Germline V gene lookup returns CDR1 SQVTM and CDR2 ANQGSEA. CDR3 region: CSVEETGAARLFF. In DNA form, the CDR3 reads TGCAGCGTTGAAGAAACAGGGGCAGCACGGCTGTTTTTT.

The chain uses TRBV15 and TRBJ2-4, with TRBD2 as a possible D gene (5 bases). The germline gives CDR1 LNHNV, CDR2 YYDKDF (reference sequence). The germline V and J ends were trimmed by 0 bases and 4 bases, with 7 bases remaining between them. The CDR3 totals 14 residues. The CDR3 region has the DNA TGTGCCACCAGCAGAGATAAGCGGAAAAACATTCAGTACTTC. It encodes CATSRDKRKNIQYF.

The V gene is TRBV7-6, the J gene TRBJ2-7, with TRBD2 identical over 10 bases. The CDR3 is made up of 15 amino acids. Unmatched junction bases numbered 8, after V lost 3 bases and J lost 6 bases. Germline V lookup: CDR1 SGHVS, CDR2 FNYEAQ. The CDR3 DNA follows: TGTGCCAGCAGCTTCCTTCCTAGCGGGAGTGGCGAGCAGTACTTC. Amino acids: CASSFLPSGSGEQYF. Together with reference TRBV7-6 and TRBJ2-7, the CDR3 gives the full variable domain: GAGVSQSPRYKVTKRGQDVALRCDPISGHVSLYWYRQALGQGPEFLTYFNYEAQQDKSGLPNDRFSAERPEGSISTLTIQRTEQRDSAMYRCASSFLPSGSGEQYFGPGTRLTVT.

This clone has only a few counts. The gene calls are TRBV28 and TRBJ2-3; D perhaps matches TRBD2 (6 bases). V shed 3 bases and J shed 3 bases, with 13 bases lying between them. The CDR3 spans 15 residues. CDR1 is MDHEN, CDR2 SYDVKM, per germline. The CDR3 DNA sequence: TGTGCCAGCAGTTTTGGCGCTAGCGCGACAGATACGCAGTATTTT. Encoded protein: CASSFGASATDTQYF.

The J gene is TRBJ1-1, the V gene TRBV27; 8 nucleotides align to TRBD1. Germline V gene lookup returns CDR1 MNHEY and CDR2 SMNVEV (reference sequence). The CDR3 contains 14 residues. After removal of 5 bases from V and 5 bases from J, the junction contained 7 bases not matched to a gene. The CDR3 here is CASSLQGAWTEAFF. The CDR3 coding sequence is TGTGCCAGCAGTCTGCAGGGGGCCTGGACTGAAGCTTTCTTT.

This rearrangement joins TRBV7-7 to TRBJ2-1; TRBD2 matches at 9 bases. Germline-derived CDR1 and CDR2 are SSHAT and FNYEAQ (reference sequence). With V trimmed by 5 bases and J by 2 bases, 4 bases remained unmatched. This CDR3 is built from 15 residues. The CDR3: CASSQSSGAYNEQFF. CDR3 in DNA: TGTGCCAGCAGCCAATCTAGCGGGGCCTACAATGAGCAGTTCTTC.

This clone has a single count. The rearrangement joins TRBV5-1 to TRBJ1-5; 8 bases align to TRBD1. J gave up 8 bases and V 4 bases, and 11 bases lay outside the gene matches. The CDR3 extends over 15 amino acids. Germline V gene lookup returns CDR1 SGHRS and CDR2 YFSETQ. The CDR3 here is CASSQGQEAGEPQHF. The CDR3 coding sequence is TGCGCCAGCAGCCAGGGACAGGAGGCCGGGGAGCCCCAGCATTTT.

The J gene is TRBJ1-4, the V gene TRBV7-8; no reliable D call. Looked up from germline, CDR1 is SGHVS and CDR2 is FQNEAQ. Trimming removed 1 base from V and 7 bases from J, with 7 bases in between. The CDR3 has 13 residues. CDR3 residues: CASSLVFREKLFF. CDR3 DNA sequence: TGTGCCAGCAGCTTAGTTTTTCGTGAAAAACTGTTTTTT.

The chain combines TRBV7-6 with TRBJ2-5; D is ambiguous. V lost 1 base, J lost 0 bases, and 6 bases lay in between. Germline-derived CDR1 and CDR2 are SGHVS and FNYEAQ. The CDR3 covers 14 residues. The CDR3 spells CASSLGSYQETQYF. CDR3 nucleotides: TGTGCCAGCAGCTTAGGCAGCTACCAAGAGACCCAGTACTTC.

This clone has just one count. The J gene is TRBJ2-3, the V gene TRBV2, with TRBD2 as a possible D gene (5 bases). Trimming pared 3 bases from V and 8 bases from J, leaving 15 bases between. CDR3 length: 14 residues. The germline gives CDR1 SNHLY, CDR2 FYNNEI. The CDR3 nucleotides are TGTGCCAGCAGTGATAGTCCCTCCCGGGGTACGCAGTATTTT. It is translated as CASSDSPSRGTQYF.

The chain uses TRBV5-1 and TRBJ2-1; perhaps TRBD2 as D (6 bases). The V and J ends lost 7 bases and 5 bases respectively, with 13 bases between them. Germline-derived CDR1 and CDR2 are SGHRS and YFSETQ. CDR3 length equals 13 residues. This CDR3 reads CASFPPGDNEQFF. The CDR3 bases are TGCGCCAGCTTTCCCCCGGGGGACAATGAGCAGTTCTTC.

The sample holds a few counts of this clone. The chain carries TRBV7-3 and TRBJ2-1; 12 bases are shared with TRBD2. The germline V gene encodes CDR1 SGHTA and CDR2 FQGTGA. CDR3 length equals 19 residues. V trimming: 5 bases; J trimming: 0 bases; junction bases outside the gene matches: 11. CDR3 residues: CASSQYGLAGSSSYNEQFF. The CDR3 DNA reads as TGTGCCAGCAGCCAATACGGACTAGCGGGATCGAGCTCCTACAATGAGCAGTTCTTC.

V gene TRBV9 combines with J gene TRBJ1-1; 10 bases fit TRBD1. The CDR3 is made up of 14 amino acids. CDR1 and CDR2 from the germline V gene are SGDLS and YYNGEE. The V and J ends lost 3 bases and 4 bases, in that order; junction bases with no gene match: 3. CDR3 coding DNA: TGTGCCAGCAGCGATGGACAGGGGGGCACTGAAGCTTTCTTT. It specifies CASSDGQGGTEAFF.

This chain joins TRBV27 and TRBJ2-7; D is uncertain. The CDR3 runs to 14 residues. Trimming pared 4 bases from V and 7 bases from J, leaving 17 bases between. CDR1 MNHEY and CDR2 SMNVEV come from the germline V gene (reference sequence). The CDR3 reads CASSSRHLRVEQYF. CDR3 bases: TGTGCCAGCAGTTCGAGACACCTCCGTGTGGAGCAGTACTTC.